This paragraph reports one TCR beta chain. This receptor's antigen is unknown. Base qualities are not recorded, but no much larger clone differs from it by a single base. What the time point label conveys for this sample: about 28 days (+/-7) after the second vaccine dose. Interpreted using the paper, the treatment or condition label stands for: meningococcal conjugate vaccine given as trial control. The vaccinee samples were drawn from two UK trials, COV001 and COV002, one of which was a single-blind randomized controlled phase 2/3 trial testing AZD1222 (ChAdOx1 nCoV-19) in healthy adults. Trial participant PBMC samples were collected at day 0 and day 28 after the second dose for TCRbeta chain sequencing. The sample originates from a study of T cell responses to AZD1222 COVID-19 vaccine (dated by TCRdb to about 2021). Concerning the study at large: TCR sequencing was performed for roughly 240 trial participants, of whom around 210 were given two doses of AZD1222 and approximately 25 were given two doses of MenACWY control vaccine. Trial participants were enrolled into age subgroups of 18-55, 56-69 and 70-plus years, which contained approximately 150, 30 and 60 TCR-sequenced participants, respectively.

Including the terminal cysteine and phenylalanine, the CDR3 comprises 11 residues. The kept DNA is CDR3 alone, 33 bases in frame from the first base. V is pared back by 5 bases and J by 8 bases, with 9 bases lying between the germline termini. The germline V gene provides CDR1 MDHEN and CDR2 SYDVKM. The CDR3 regions of human TCRbeta chains were analyzed by immunosequencing. Per the source publication's procedure: Repertoire TCRs were matched against a reference library of SARS-CoV-2-specific TCRs generated with the MIRA antigen-specificity platform. Breadth was defined as the fraction of unique TCRs that were SARS-CoV-2-associated. Depth was defined as the fraction of total T cells that were SARS-CoV-2-associated. Using the MIRA data, each spike-specific TCR was mapped to the spike region that the TCR reacts to and placed in a CD4 or CD8 class. Log10-transformed breadth and depth values were compared by one-way ANOVA with Sidak's multiple comparisons tests. TCRdb limited this immuneACCESS table to in-frame rearrangements with V and J called. A share of clones is missing; checked studies link under half to unresolved V genes, and the rest is unexplained. V, J and clone size reflect that table, while D and trimming were determined from the DNA. The sample records some 170,000 clones, about 87% of which are singletons. The ten largest clones take up roughly 4% of the sample.

Overall study outcomes, separate from this receptor: Participants were mostly white British and included more females than males, and it was suggested by the authors that clonal diversity may have been underestimated. Conclusions about previously exposed vaccinees were limited because only six AZD1222 recipients were SARS-CoV-2 seropositive at baseline. After two AZD1222 doses, both the breadth and the depth of spike-specific TCRs were significantly higher than at day 0 and than in MenACWY recipients. The whole spike protein was spanned by vaccine-associated CD4 TCRs, and dominant responses were seen in regions 160-218 and 743-854. The 56-69-year group was small, and its depth increase did not reach significance, likely because of low power. Nearly half of unique spike-specific TCRs reportedly recognized epitopes outside regions mutated in the B.1.351 and B.1.1.7 variants. Because no day 14 peak-response samples were available, repertoires were characterized only after the peak T cell response.

The chain links TRBV28 with TRBJ1-1; TRBD1 might be the D gene, on 5 matching bases. Sequenced here: peripheral blood, sampled 28 days after the second dose of the MenACWY control vaccine. This TCR came from an adult who received the MenACWY meningococcal vaccine as a control. The nucleotide sequence is given as TGTGCCAGCAGTAGACGGGGGGAAGCTTTCTTT. This sequence encodes CASSRRGEAFF.